These 30 T cell receptor beta chains share one sample of origin, sequenced in a study of identifying expanded T cells in peripheral blood. Generated by immunoSEQ multiplex PCR, the TCRdb table keeps only in-frame clones and is missing some. Of 90,000 to 100,000 clones in the sample, 88% were seen once. Sample: blood. These receptors were obtained from a person aged 18 to 70 in good health.

The chain couples TRBV5-1 to TRBJ1-1, with D uncertain. From germline, CDR1 is SGHRS and CDR2 YFSETQ. This CDR3 spans 14 amino acids. V gave up 0 bases and J gave up 2 bases, with 8 bases separating them. The CDR3 DNA follows: TGCGCCAGCAGCTTGGGGGCGGTCAACACTGAAGCTTTCTTT. Protein sequence: CASSLGAVNTEAFF.

The chain employs TRBV5-1 and TRBJ1-4; D is unresolved. Looked up from germline, CDR1 is SGHRS and CDR2 is YFSETQ. With 0 bases removed from V and 6 bases from J, the gap between germline ends came to 6 bases. The CDR3 covers 13 residues. DNA for the CDR3: TGCGCCAGCAGCTTGGACCCGGATGAAAAACTGTTTTTT. Translating it yields CASSLDPDEKLFF.

V and J are TRBV5-4 and TRBJ2-7, with 14 bases matching TRBD2. Germline CDR1 reads SGHNT; CDR2 reads YYREEE (reference sequence). The length of the CDR3 is 16 residues. The ends lost 5 bases at V and 4 bases at J; junction bases unmatched: 8. CDR3 in amino acids: CASSTGLAGGSYEQYF. DNA for the CDR3: TGTGCCAGCAGTACTGGACTAGCGGGAGGTTCTTACGAGCAGTACTTC.

J is TRBJ2-3 and V is TRBV19; 14 nucleotides align to TRBD2. The germline CDR1 and CDR2 sequences are LNHDA and SQIVND (reference sequence). The junction had 15 bases not matched to a gene; V was cut back by 5 bases and J by 5 bases. This CDR3 has 19 amino acids. CDR3 loop: CASSPQGLAGALGIDTQYF. DNA for the CDR3: TGTGCCAGTAGTCCCCAGGGACTAGCGGGAGCCCTCGGGATAGATACGCAGTATTTT.

This clone occurred a few times. CDR3 sequence (DNA): TGTGCCAGCAGCCCAGGACGCTATGGCTACACCTTC. It yields the protein CASSPGRYGYTF. J is TRBJ1-2 and V is TRBV7-2; D not certain. The V and J ends lost 5 bases and 4 bases respectively, with 8 bases between them. CDR3 length: 12 amino acids. CDR1 and CDR2 (germline): SGHTA, FQGNSA. Looking up the rest from reference TRBV7-2 and TRBJ1-2 gives the full variable domain: GAGVSQSPSNKVTEKGKDVELRCDPISGHTALYWYRQSLGQGLEFLIYFQGNSAPDKSGLPSDRFSAERTGGSVSTLTIQRTQQEDSAVYLCASSPGRYGYTFGSGTRLTVV.

This clone was found a few times. The chain is built from TRBV6-6 and TRBJ1-2; TRBD1 matches 7 bases. The CDR3 length is 15 residues. Germline V lookup: CDR1 MNHNY, CDR2 SVGAGI (reference sequence). Germline trimming cut 5 bases from V and 6 bases from J; bases unmatched to any gene: 12. In DNA form, the CDR3 reads TGTGCCAGCAGTGCCACCGGGGGGACAGCGGATGGCTACACCTTC. This encodes CASSATGGTADGYTF.

This rearrangement joins TRBV6-4 to TRBJ2-2, with no clear D. Germline V gene sequence: CDR1 MRHNA, CDR2 SNTAGT. The V gene lost 3 bases and the J gene lost 4 bases, with 6 bases spanning the gap. CDR3 length: 13 amino acids. CDR3 bases: TGTGCCAGCAGTGAAGTGTCCACCGGGGAGCTGTTTTTT. It specifies CASSEVSTGELFF.

V usage is TRBV7-9 and J usage is TRBJ2-1, with D possibly matching TRBD1 (6 bases). The CDR3 runs to 10 residues. Germline values: CDR1 SEHNR, CDR2 FQNEAQ (reference sequence). DNA of the CDR3: TGTGGGGGGCATTACAATGAGCAGTTCTTC. It codes for CGGHYNEQFF. Supplemented by reference TRBV7-9 and TRBJ2-1, the full variable domain reads DTGVSQNPRHKITKRGQNVTFRCDPISEHNRLYWYRQTLGQGPEFLTYFQNEAQLEKSRLLSDRFSAERPKGSFSTLEIQRTEQGDSAMYLCGGHYNEQFFGPGTRLTVL.

This clone has only a few counts. The rearrangement uses TRBV6-1 and TRBJ2-7; either TRBD1 or TRBD2 may supply D (5 bases each). The CDR3 totals 11 residues. Germline lookup yields CDR1 MNHNS and CDR2 SASEGT. The CDR3 DNA reads TGTGGAGTGGGGGTTCCCTACGAGCAGTACTTC. It specifies CGVGVPYEQYF.

This clone was observed a few times. This rearrangement joins TRBV6-5 to TRBJ1-6; unclear D gene. V lost 0 bases, J lost 9 bases, and 9 bases lay in between. In germline, CDR1 is MNHEY, CDR2 SVGAGI. This CDR3 spans 14 amino acids. The CDR3 DNA reads TGTGCCAGCAGTTACTCTACCCCAGGTTCACCCCTCCACTTT. Translated, it gives CASSYSTPGSPLHF.

There are a few counts of this clone. V is TRBV28 and J is TRBJ1-5; the D gene is possibly TRBD1 (5 bases). Germline CDR1 reads MDHEN; CDR2 reads SYDVKM. Trimming took off 8 bases at V and 4 bases at J, with 9 bases between the two ends. The CDR3 runs 12 residues. In DNA form, the CDR3 reads TGTGCCAGCGTGGGGCCTAATCAGCCCCAGCATTTT. Translated: CASVGPNQPQHF.

The rearrangement uses TRBV27 and TRBJ1-1; a weak D match, TRBD1 (6 bases). Germline V gives CDR1 MNHEY, CDR2 SMNVEV (reference sequence). The CDR3 covers 12 residues. V lost 6 bases and J lost 1, with 6 bases in between. The DNA for the CDR3 is TGTGCCAGCAGGGACAGGAACACTGAAGCTTTCTTT. This encodes CASRDRNTEAFF.

The rearrangement uses TRBV30 and TRBJ1-6; tentatively, D is TRBD1 (5 bases). Germline CDR1 GTSNPN, CDR2 SVGIG (reference sequence). The CDR3 has 13 residues. V shed 3 bases and J shed 7 bases, with 10 bases lying between them. CDR3 DNA: TGTGCCTGGAGGGGCAGGGAAAATTCACCCCTCCACTTT. Encoded protein: CAWRGRENSPLHF.

J is TRBJ2-6 and V is TRBV30; D is undetermined. Trimming cost V 5 bases and J 0 bases, with 5 bases left between them. Germline loops: CDR1 GTSNPN, CDR2 SVGIG (reference sequence). The CDR3 length is 13 residues. The CDR3 DNA reads as TGTGCCTGGGGTGCCTCTGGGGCCAACGTCCTGACTTTC. The encoded protein is CAWGASGANVLTF. The full variable domain, rest sourced from reference TRBV30 and TRBJ2-6, is SQTIHQWPATLVQPVGSPLSLECTVEGTSNPNLYWYRQAAGRGLQLLFYSVGIGQISSEVPQNLSASRPQDRQFILSSKKLLLSDSGFYLCAWGASGANVLTFGAGSRLTVL.

This sequence joins TRBV10-1 and TRBJ1-1; maybe TRBD1 (6 bases). This CDR3 spans 13 amino acids. V lost 6 bases and J 1 base, leaving 9 bases between the germline ends. CDR1 WNHNN and CDR2 SYGVQD come from the germline V gene (reference sequence). CDR3 region: CASSRTENTEAFF. CDR3 nucleotide sequence: TGCGCCAGCAGCCGGACAGAGAACACTGAAGCTTTCTTT.

This clone showed up just once. The chain employs TRBV4-1 and TRBJ1-6; D gene unclear. The germline gives CDR1 MGHRA, CDR2 YSYEKL. The CDR3 is 15 amino acids. V was shortened by 1 base and J by 7 bases, with 11 bases between the two germline ends. The CDR3 sequence: CASSQVTLRNSPLHF. CDR3 DNA sequence: TGCGCCAGCAGCCAAGTAACACTGAGAAATTCACCCCTCCACTTT.

The rearrangement links TRBV4-2 to TRBJ1-1; no firm D call. Between the trimmed V and J ends, which lost 4 bases and 4 bases, there was a span of 16 bases. The CDR3 extends over 15 amino acids. The germline V gene has CDR1 LGHNA and CDR2 YNFKEQ. DNA for the CDR3: TGTGCCAGCAGCCCTCAATCCGGGTGGGGCACTGAAGCTTTCTTT. It encodes CASSPQSGWGTEAFF.

CDR3: CASSHPGLAGGNPYEQYF. The CDR3 nucleotides read TGTGCCAGCAGCCATCCGGGACTAGCGGGGGGGAACCCCTACGAGCAGTACTTC. V usage is TRBV7-9 and J usage is TRBJ2-7; TRBD2 matches at 16 bases. The trim removed 5 bases at V and 2 bases at J, leaving 9 bases unmatched. The germline gives CDR1 SEHNR, CDR2 FQNEAQ (reference sequence). The CDR3 sequence is 18 residues long.

The chain is built from TRBV4-3 and TRBJ2-7, with 8 bases lining up with TRBD1. The germline V gene encodes CDR1 LGHNA and CDR2 YSLEER. This CDR3 has 16 amino acids. V shed 4 bases, J shed 0 bases, and the junction held 8 bases outside the gene matches. CDR3 DNA: TGCGCCAGCAGCCCAGGGGGCCGAAGGGGCTCCTACGAGCAGTACTTC. Amino acid sequence: CASSPGGRRGSYEQYF.

The chain uses TRBV10-1 and TRBJ1-3; 7 nucleotides match TRBD1. The junction had 8 bases not matched to a gene; V was cut back by 6 bases and J by 0 bases. The CDR3 spans 16 residues. In germline, CDR1 is WNHNN, CDR2 SYGVQD (reference sequence). The CDR3 DNA sequence: TGCGCCAGCAGCAGACAGGGTACCCTCTCTGGAAACACCATATATTTT. Its translation is CASSRQGTLSGNTIYF.

Concerning this clone itself: With a much larger clone just one base away, this may be a read error. This CDR3 is also generated by other DNA sequences in the sample. This rearrangement joins TRBV6-4 to TRBJ2-3; 8 bases are a match to TRBD1. The CDR3 loop spans 14 amino acids. J lost 3 bases, V lost 3 bases, and 2 bases had no gene match. Per germline, CDR1 MRHNA and CDR2 SNTAGT. The CDR3 nucleotides are TGTGCCAGCAGTGAGGGACAGGATACAGATACGCAGTATTTT. Protein sequence: CASSEGQDTDTQYF.

The chain links TRBV6-5 to TRBJ1-2, with D tentatively TRBD1 (5 bases). V lost 1 base, J lost 2 bases, and 8 bases lay in between. There are 14 residues in the CDR3. From germline, CDR1 is MNHEY and CDR2 SVGAGI. Here the CDR3 DNA reads TGTGCCAGCAGTTACTACACAGGAAACTATGGCTACACCTTC. Translated: CASSYYTGNYGYTF.

The chain uses TRBV18 and TRBJ2-6; D is unresolved. The CDR3 totals 16 residues. The germline CDR1 and CDR2 sequences are KGHSH and LQKENI. V lost 2 bases and J 0 bases, leaving 8 bases between the germline ends. Here the CDR3 DNA reads TGTGCCAGCTCACCAGAGACGGCCTCTGGGGCCAACGTCCTGACTTTC. It translates to CASSPETASGANVLTF.

The rearrangement uses TRBV7-9 and TRBJ1-2, with no clear D. This CDR3 contains 16 residues. The V gene's germline CDR1 is SEHNR and CDR2 FQNEAQ (reference sequence). The V end was cut by 5 bases, the J end by 4 bases, with 20 bases between. CDR3 DNA sequence: TGTGCCAGCAGCCCCCCAGGCGGGATTCTAGTCTATGGCTACACCTTC. Its protein is CASSPPGGILVYGYTF.

The rearrangement joins TRBV25-1 to TRBJ1-1, with D unresolved. The CDR3 has 11 residues. CDR1 is MGHDK and CDR2 is SYGVNS in the germline V gene. Trimming shortened V by 8 bases and J by 8 bases, and 12 bases separated the two germline ends. CDR3 in amino acids: CASRRGGEAFF. CDR3 in DNA: TGTGCCAGCCGACGGGGAGGGGAAGCTTTCTTT. The whole variable domain, remainder taken from reference TRBV25-1 and TRBJ1-1, is EADIYQTPRYLVIGTGKKITLECSQTMGHDKMYWYQQDPGMELHLIHYSYGVNSTEKGDLSSESTVSRIRTEHFPLTLESARPSHTSQYLCASRRGGEAFFGQGTRLTVV.

Only a few counts were recorded for this clone. The gene calls are TRBV4-1 and TRBJ2-7, with D uncertain. Germline V gene lookup returns CDR1 MGHRA and CDR2 YSYEKL. Trimming took 1 base from V and 3 from J, leaving 10 bases between them. The CDR3 totals 14 residues. In DNA, the CDR3 is TGCGCCAGCAGCCAAGGCCTGGCGAACTACGAGCAGTACTTC. Its translation is CASSQGLANYEQYF.

This chain's CDR3 is CASSETGTTGELFF. CDR3 in DNA: TGTGCCAGCAGTGAAACAGGGACTACCGGGGAGCTGTTTTTT. The chain has TRBV6-4 and TRBJ2-2; D may match TRBD1 or TRBD2 (6 bases each). The CDR3 spans 14 residues. CDR1 is MRHNA and CDR2 is SNTAGT in the germline V gene. Deletions cut 3 bases from V and 5 bases from J, with 10 bases between.

This chain connects TRBV5-8 to TRBJ2-5; 8 nucleotides align to TRBD1. Germline loops: CDR1 SGHTS, CDR2 YDEGEE. V shed 0 bases, J shed 2 bases, and the junction held 6 bases outside the gene matches. This CDR3 contains 16 residues. CDR3 sequence: CASSLGTGGLQETQYF. The DNA for the CDR3 is TGTGCCAGCAGCTTGGGCACAGGGGGTCTTCAAGAGACCCAGTACTTC. Full variable domain (missing parts from reference TRBV5-8 and TRBJ2-5): EAGVTQSPTHLIKTRGQQATLRCSPISGHTSVYWYQQALGLGLQFLLWYDEGEERNRGNFPPRFSGRQFPNYSSELNVNALELEDSALYLCASSLGTGGLQETQYFGPGTRLLVL.

In its sample, this clone was seen once. V gene TRBV23-1 combines with J gene TRBJ1-2; 7 bases match TRBD1. TRBV23-1 is flagged as an ORF with uncertain function. The CDR3 has 14 residues. Germline trimming cut 7 bases from V and 6 bases from J; bases unmatched to any gene: 11. CDR3 in amino acids: CASTLTGVSDGYTF. For the CDR3, the DNA is TGCGCCAGCACCCTCACAGGGGTAAGTGATGGCTACACCTTC.

The chain employs TRBV7-9 and TRBJ2-4; D not resolved. Trimming cost V 2 bases and J 0 bases, with 11 bases left between them. From germline, CDR1 is SEHNR and CDR2 FQNEAQ (reference sequence). CDR3 length equals 16 residues. The CDR3 protein is CASSLSLILAKNIQYF. CDR3 DNA sequence: TGTGCCAGCAGCTTATCCTTAATACTAGCCAAAAACATTCAGTACTTC. Complete variable domain (other parts from reference TRBV7-9 and TRBJ2-4): DTGVSQNPRHKITKRGQNVTFRCDPISEHNRLYWYRQTLGQGPEFLTYFQNEAQLEKSRLLSDRFSAERPKGSFSTLEIQRTEQGDSAMYLCASSLSLILAKNIQYFGAGTRLSVL.